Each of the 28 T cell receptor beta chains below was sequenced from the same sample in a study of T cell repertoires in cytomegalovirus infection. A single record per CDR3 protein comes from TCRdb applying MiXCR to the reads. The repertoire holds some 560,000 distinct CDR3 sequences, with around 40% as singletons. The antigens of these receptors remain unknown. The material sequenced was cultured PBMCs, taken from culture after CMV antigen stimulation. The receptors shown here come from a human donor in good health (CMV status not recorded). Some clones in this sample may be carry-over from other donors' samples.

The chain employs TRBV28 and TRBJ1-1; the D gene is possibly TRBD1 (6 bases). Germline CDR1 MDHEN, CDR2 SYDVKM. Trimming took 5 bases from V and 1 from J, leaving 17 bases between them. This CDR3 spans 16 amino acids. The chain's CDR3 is CASSLGTPPGNTEAFF. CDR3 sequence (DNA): TGTGCCAGCAGTCTAGGGACACCCCCTGGGAACACTGAAGCTTTCTTT.

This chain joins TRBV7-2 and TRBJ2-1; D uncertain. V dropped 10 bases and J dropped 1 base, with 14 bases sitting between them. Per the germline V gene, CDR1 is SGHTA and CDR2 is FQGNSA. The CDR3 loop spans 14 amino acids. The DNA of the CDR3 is TGTGCCACCTCTCTGTTGGGGTCCTACAATGAGCAGTTCTTC. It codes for CATSLLGSYNEQFF.

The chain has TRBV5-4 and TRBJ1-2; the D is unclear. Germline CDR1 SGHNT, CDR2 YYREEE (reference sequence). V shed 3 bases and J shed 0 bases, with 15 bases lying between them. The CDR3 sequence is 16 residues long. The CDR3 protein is CASSSRDGSANYGYTF. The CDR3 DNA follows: TGTGCCAGCAGCTCCCGTGACGGATCAGCTAACTATGGCTACACCTTC.

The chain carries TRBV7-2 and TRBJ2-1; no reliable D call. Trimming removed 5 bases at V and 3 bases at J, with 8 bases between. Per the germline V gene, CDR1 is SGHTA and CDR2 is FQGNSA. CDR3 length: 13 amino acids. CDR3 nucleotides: TGTGCCAGCAGCCCCCTCCGCTACAATGAGCAGTTCTTC. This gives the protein CASSPLRYNEQFF.

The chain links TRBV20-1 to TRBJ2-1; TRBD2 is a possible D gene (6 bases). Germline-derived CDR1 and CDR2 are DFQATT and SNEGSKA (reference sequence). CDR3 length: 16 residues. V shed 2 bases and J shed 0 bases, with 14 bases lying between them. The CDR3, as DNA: TGCAGTGCTAGAAAACTAGCCCAGAGCTCCTACAATGAGCAGTTCTTC. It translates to CSARKLAQSSYNEQFF.

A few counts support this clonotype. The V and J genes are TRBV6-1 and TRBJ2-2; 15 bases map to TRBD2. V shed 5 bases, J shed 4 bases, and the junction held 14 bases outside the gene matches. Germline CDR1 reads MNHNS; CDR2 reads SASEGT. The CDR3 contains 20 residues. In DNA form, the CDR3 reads TGTGCCAGCAGTTACAGCGGACTAGCGGGGGGGCCCGAGGGCACCGGGGAGCTGTTTTTT. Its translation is CASSYSGLAGGPEGTGELFF.

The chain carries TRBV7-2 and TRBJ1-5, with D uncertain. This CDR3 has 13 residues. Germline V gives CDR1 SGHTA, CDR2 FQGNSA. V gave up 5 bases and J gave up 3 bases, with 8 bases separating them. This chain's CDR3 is CASSRGPNQPQHF. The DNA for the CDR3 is TGTGCCAGCAGCCGCGGCCCCAATCAGCCCCAGCATTTT.

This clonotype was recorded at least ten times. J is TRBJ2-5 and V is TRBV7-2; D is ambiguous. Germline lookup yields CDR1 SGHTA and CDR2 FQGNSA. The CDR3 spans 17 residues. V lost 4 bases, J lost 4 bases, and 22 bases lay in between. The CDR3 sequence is CASSSRPGFGVGETQYF. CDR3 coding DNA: TGTGCCAGCAGCTCACGTCCTGGGTTTGGGGTCGGAGAGACCCAGTACTTC. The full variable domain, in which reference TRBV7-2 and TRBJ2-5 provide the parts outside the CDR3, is GAGVSQSPSNKVTEKGKDVELRCDPISGHTALYWYRQSLGQGLEFLIYFQGNSAPDKSGLPSDRFSAERTGGSVSTLTIQRTQQEDSAVYLCASSSRPGFGVGETQYFGPGTRLLVL.

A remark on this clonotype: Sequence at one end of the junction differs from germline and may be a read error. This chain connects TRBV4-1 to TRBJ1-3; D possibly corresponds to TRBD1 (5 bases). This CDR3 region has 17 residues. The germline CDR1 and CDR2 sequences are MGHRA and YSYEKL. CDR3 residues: CASSPGWQSGSGNTIYF. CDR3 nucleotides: TGTGCCAGCAGCCCGGGGTGGCAGTCAGGGTCTGGAAACACCATATATTTT.

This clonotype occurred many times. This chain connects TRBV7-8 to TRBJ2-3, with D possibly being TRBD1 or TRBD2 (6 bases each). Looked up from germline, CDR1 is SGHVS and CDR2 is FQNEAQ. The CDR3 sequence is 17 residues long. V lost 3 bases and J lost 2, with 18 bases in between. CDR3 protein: CASSFPRGAVHTDTQYF. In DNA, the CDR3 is TGTGCCAGCAGCTTCCCGAGGGGGGCAGTTCACACAGATACGCAGTATTTT.

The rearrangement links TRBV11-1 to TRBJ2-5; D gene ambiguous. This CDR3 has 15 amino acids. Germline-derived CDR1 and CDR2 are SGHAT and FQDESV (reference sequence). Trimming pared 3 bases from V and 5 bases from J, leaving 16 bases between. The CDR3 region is CASSLYEESSETQYF. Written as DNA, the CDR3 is TGTGCCAGCAGCTTGTACGAGGAGTCGTCGGAGACCCAGTACTTC. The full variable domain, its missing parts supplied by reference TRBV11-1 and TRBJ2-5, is EAEVAQSPRYKITEKSQAVAFWCDPISGHATLYWYRQILGQGPELLVQFQDESVVDDSQLPKDRFSAERLKGVDSTLKIQPAELGDSAMYLCASSLYEESSETQYFGPGTRLLVL.

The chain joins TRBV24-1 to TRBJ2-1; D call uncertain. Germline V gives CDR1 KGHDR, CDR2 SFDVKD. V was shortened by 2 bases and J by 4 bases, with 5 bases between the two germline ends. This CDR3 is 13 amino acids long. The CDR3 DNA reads TGTGCCACCAGTGATTCTGATTACAATGAGCAGTTCTTC. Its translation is CATSDSDYNEQFF.

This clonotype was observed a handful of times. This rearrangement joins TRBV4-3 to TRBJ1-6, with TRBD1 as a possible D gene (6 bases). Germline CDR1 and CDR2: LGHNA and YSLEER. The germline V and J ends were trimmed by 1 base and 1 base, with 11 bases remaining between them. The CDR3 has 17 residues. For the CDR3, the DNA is TGCGCCAGCAGCCAAGGGGGAGGGGGATCCTATAATTCACCCCTCCACTTT. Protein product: CASSQGGGGSYNSPLHF.

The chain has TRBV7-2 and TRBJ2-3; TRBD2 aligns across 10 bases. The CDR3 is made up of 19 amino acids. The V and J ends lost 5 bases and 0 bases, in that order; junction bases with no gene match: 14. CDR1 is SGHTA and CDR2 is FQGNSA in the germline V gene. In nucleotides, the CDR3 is TGTGCCAGCAGCCTCAAGTTAGTCAGCGGGGGGGCAAGCACAGATACGCAGTATTTT. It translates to CASSLKLVSGGASTDTQYF.

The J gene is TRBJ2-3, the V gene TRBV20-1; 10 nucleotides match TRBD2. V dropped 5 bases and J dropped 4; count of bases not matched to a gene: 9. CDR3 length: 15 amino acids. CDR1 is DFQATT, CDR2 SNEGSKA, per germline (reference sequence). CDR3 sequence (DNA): TGCAGTGCTCGAACTCTAGCGGGAGCCCCAGATACGCAGTATTTT. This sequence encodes CSARTLAGAPDTQYF.

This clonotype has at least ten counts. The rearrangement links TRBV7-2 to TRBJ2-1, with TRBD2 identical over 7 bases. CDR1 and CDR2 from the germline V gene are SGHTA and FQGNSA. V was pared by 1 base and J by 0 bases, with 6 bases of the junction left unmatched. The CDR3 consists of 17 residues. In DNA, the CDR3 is TGTGCCAGCAGCTTAGGGGGGGGGGGAAGCTCCTACAATGAGCAGTTCTTC. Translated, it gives CASSLGGGGSSYNEQFF.

The CDR3 region has the DNA TGTGCCAGCAGCTTACCCGGAACTGAAGCTTTCTTT. Translated, it gives CASSLPGTEAFF. This rearrangement joins TRBV7-4 to TRBJ1-1; no firm D call. Germline CDR1 and CDR2: SGHVT and SQSDAQ. The germline V and J ends were trimmed by 2 bases and 5 bases, with 6 bases remaining between them. This CDR3 is 12 amino acids long.

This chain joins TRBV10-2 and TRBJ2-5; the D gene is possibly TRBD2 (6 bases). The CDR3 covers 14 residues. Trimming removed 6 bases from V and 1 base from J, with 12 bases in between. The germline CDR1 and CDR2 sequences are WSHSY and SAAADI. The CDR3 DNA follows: TGCGCCAGCAGCATTCTTAGCGGCCAAGAGACCCAGTACTTC. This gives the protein CASSILSGQETQYF.

The CDR3 nucleotides read TGTGCCAGCAGCTTGGAATCCGGGACTTTTTATGGCTACACCTTC. Amino acid sequence: CASSLESGTFYGYTF. The V and J genes are TRBV7-2 and TRBJ1-2; weak D call: TRBD1 (5 bases). The germline gives CDR1 SGHTA, CDR2 FQGNSA. The CDR3 sequence is 15 residues long. V was shortened by 3 bases and J by 5 bases, with 16 bases between the two germline ends.

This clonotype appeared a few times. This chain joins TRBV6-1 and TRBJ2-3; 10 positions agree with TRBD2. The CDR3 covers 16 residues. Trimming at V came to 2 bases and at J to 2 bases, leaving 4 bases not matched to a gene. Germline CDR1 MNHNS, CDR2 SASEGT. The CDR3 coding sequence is TGTGCCAGCAGTGAATTAACTAGCGGGGACACAGATACGCAGTATTTT. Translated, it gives CASSELTSGDTDTQYF.

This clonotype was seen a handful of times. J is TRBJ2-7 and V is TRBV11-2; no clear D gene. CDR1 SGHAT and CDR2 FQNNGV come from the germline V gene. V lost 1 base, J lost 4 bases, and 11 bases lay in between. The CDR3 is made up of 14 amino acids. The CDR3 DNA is TGTGCCAGCAGCTTAGGTGGCGGATTTTACGAGCAGTACTTC. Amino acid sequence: CASSLGGGFYEQYF.

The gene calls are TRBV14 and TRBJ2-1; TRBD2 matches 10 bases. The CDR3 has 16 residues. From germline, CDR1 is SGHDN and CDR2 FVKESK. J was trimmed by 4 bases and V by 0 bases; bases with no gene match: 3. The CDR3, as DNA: TGTGCCAGCAGCCAAGAAAGGACTAGCGGATACAATGAGCAGTTCTTC. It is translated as CASSQERTSGYNEQFF.

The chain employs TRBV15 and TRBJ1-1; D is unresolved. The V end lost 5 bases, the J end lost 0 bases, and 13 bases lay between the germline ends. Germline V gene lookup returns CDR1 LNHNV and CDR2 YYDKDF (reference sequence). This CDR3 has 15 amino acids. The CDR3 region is CATSPRLGVNTEAFF. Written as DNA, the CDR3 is TGTGCCACCAGCCCGCGTTTGGGAGTGAACACTGAAGCTTTCTTT. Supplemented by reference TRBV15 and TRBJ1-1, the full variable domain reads DAMVIQNPRYQVTQFGKPVTLSCSQTLNHNVMYWYQQKSSQAPKLLFHYYDKDFNNEADTPDNFQSRRPNTSFCFLDIRSPGLGDTAMYLCATSPRLGVNTEAFFGQGTRLTVV.

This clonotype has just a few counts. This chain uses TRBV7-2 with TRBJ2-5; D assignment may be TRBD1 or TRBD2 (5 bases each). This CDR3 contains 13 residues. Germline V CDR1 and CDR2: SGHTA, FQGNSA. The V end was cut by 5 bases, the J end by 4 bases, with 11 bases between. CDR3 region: CASSQGPRETQYF. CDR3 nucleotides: TGTGCCAGCAGCCAGGGACCCCGAGAGACCCAGTACTTC.

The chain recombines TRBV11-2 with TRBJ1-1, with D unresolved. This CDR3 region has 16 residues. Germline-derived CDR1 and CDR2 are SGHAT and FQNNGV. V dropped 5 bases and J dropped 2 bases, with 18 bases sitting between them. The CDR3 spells CASSPSGSVYNTEAFF. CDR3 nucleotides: TGTGCCAGCAGCCCTTCGGGGAGCGTGTATAACACTGAAGCTTTCTTT.

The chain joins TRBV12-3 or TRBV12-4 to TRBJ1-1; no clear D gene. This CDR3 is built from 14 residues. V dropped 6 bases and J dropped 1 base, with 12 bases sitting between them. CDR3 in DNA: TGTGCCAGCAGAAACGGCGGGCCGAACACTGAAGCTTTCTTT. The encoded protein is CASRNGGPNTEAFF.

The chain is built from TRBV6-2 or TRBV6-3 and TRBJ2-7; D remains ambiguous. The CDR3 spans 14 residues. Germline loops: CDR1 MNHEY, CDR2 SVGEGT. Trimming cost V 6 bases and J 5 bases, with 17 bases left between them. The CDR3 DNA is TGTGCCAGCAGCCCAGCCACCGCACACGACGAGCAGTACTTC. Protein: CASSPATAHDEQYF.

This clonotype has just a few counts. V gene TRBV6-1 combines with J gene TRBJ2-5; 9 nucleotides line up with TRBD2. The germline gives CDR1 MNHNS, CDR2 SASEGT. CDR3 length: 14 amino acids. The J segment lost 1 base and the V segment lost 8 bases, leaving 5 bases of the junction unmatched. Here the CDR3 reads CASGLAGIQETQYF. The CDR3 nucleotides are TGTGCCAGCGGGCTAGCGGGGATCCAAGAGACCCAGTACTTC.